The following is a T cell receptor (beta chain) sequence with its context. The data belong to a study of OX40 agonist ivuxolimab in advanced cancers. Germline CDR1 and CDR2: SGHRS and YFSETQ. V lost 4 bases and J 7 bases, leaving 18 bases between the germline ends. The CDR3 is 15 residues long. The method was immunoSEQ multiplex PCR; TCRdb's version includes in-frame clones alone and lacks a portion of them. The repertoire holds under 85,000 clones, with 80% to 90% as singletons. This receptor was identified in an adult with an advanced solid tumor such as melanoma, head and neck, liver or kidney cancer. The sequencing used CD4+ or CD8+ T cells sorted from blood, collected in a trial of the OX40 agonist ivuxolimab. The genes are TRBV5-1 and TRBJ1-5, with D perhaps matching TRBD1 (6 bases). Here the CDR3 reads CASSPGGGAKQPQHF. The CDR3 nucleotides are TGCGCCAGCAGCCCCGGTGGGGGGGCTAAACAGCCCCAGCATTTT.